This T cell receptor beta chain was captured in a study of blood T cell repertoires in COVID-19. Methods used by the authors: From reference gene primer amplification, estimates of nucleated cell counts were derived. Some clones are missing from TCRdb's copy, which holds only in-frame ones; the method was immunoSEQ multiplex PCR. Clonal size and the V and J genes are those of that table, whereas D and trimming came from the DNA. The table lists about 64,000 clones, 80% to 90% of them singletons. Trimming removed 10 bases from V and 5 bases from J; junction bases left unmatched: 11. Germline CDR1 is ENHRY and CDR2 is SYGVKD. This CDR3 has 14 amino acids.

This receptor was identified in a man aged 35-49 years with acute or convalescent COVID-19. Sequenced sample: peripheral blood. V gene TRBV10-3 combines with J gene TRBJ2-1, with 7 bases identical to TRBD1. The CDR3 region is CANKGAGPHNEQFF. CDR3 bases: TGTGCCAACAAGGGGGCAGGTCCGCACAATGAGCAGTTCTTC.